What follows is one T cell receptor beta chain and its context. The antigen remains unidentified. The sample belongs to a study of shared clonotypes between healthy human individuals. Broader study findings: Naive CD4 clonotypes were shared across several donors at about 5.2%.

The repertoire was sequenced with immunoSEQ multiplex PCR; TCRdb's copy has only in-frame clones and lacks some. The sample has about 2 million clones, approximately 95% seen once; the top ten hold approximately 1.2%. Trimming stripped 5 bases from V and 2 bases from J, with 13 bases between. Germline lookup yields CDR1 SGHVS and CDR2 FNYEAQ. This CDR3 contains 14 residues. Naive CD8 cells were CD45RO-negative, positively selected for CCR7, excluding terminally differentiated effector memory CD45RA+ cells. This receptor was identified in a young man in good health. The rearrangement links TRBV7-6 to TRBJ2-7, with D perhaps matching TRBD2 (6 bases). Sequencing was performed on naive CD8+ T cells sorted from blood. The CDR3 spells CASSRGAGPYEQYF. CDR3 nucleotide sequence: TGTGCCAGCAGCCGCGGGGCGGGCCCCTACGAGCAGTACTTC. Complete variable domain (other parts from reference TRBV7-6 and TRBJ2-7): GAGVSQSPRYKVTKRGQDVALRCDPISGHVSLYWYRQALGQGPEFLTYFNYEAQQDKSGLPNDRFSAERPEGSISTLTIQRTEQRDSAMYRCASSRGAGPYEQYFGPGTRLTVT.